This T cell receptor (beta chain) is from a study of Tregs in tolerant kidney transplant recipients. Study-wide context: Recipient PBMCs carried a CFSE label and met irradiated graft donor PBMCs for five to seven days before FACS sorting. Study-level points and caveats: Findings come from small patient numbers and require larger validation. This study did not directly address biological reproducibility. Activated donor B cell expansion appeared to reveal the most relevant donor-specific TCRbeta repertoire.

The CDR3 is 16 residues long. Deletions cut 7 bases from V and 4 bases from J, with 22 bases between. Germline CDR1 SNHLY, CDR2 FYNNEI. Profiled with immunoSEQ multiplex PCR; TCRdb holds only in-frame clones, not every one. The sample has 7,000 to 9,000 clones, approximately 43% seen once. By its share, this clone is medium-sized. Antigen specificity is unknown. The chain joins TRBV2 to TRBJ1-2; D is possibly TRBD1 (5 bases). The receptor's source is a human donor in good health. The sample comprised CD4+ T cells from blood cultured with allogeneic cells. The CDR3 sequence is CASKGLLRHPTYGYTF. CDR3 DNA: TGTGCCAGCAAGGGACTCTTGAGACACCCTACCTATGGCTACACCTTC.